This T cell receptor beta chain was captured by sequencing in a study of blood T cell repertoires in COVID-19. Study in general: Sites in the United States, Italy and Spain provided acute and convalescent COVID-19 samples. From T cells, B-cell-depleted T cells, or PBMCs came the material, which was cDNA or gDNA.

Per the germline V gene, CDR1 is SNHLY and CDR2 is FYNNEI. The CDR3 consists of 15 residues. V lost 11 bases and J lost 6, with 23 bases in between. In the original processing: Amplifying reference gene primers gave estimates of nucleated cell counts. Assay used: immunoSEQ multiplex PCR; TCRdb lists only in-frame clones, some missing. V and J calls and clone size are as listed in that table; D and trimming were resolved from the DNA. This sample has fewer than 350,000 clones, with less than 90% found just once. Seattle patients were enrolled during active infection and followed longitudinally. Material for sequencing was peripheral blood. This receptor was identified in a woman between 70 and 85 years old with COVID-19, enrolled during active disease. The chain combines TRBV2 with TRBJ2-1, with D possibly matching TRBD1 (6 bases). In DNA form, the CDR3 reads TGTGCCTGGTCAATTACAGGGCTCCCTCCCAATGAGCAGTTCTTC. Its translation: CAWSITGLPPNEQFF.